This T cell receptor beta chain is drawn from a study of cytomegalovirus exposure and HLA in healthy donors. A multiplex PCR was run with 60 Vbeta primers and 13 Jbeta primers. TCRdb keeps only in-frame clones here, not all; method: immunoSEQ multiplex PCR. This sample has roughly 99,000 clones, with 65% to 85% found just once. This CDR3 has 16 amino acids. V trimming: 5 bases; J trimming: 0 bases; junction bases outside the gene matches: 7. CDR1 MGHRA and CDR2 YSYEKL come from the germline V gene. The sequence derives from a man aged 25 to 40 in good health and CMV-seronegative. Material: PBMCs. The chain links TRBV4-1 to TRBJ1-5; 7 bases align to TRBD1. Written as DNA, the CDR3 is TGCGCCAGCAGCGCTGAGGGGGCGCATAGCAATCAGCCCCAGCATTTT. Protein sequence: CASSAEGAHSNQPQHF.